Listed below are T cell receptor beta chains from one sample, sequenced in a study of immune heterogeneity within non-small cell lung tumors. TCRdb passed the multiplex PCR reads through MiXCR, listing each CDR3 protein once. Here the sample spans more than 2,000 distinct CDR3 sequences, approximately 24% being singletons. Input material: lung tumor tissue. The receptors originated from a woman aged 55 to 70 with non-small cell lung cancer. CDR3s include the opening cysteine and the closing phenylalanine or tryptophan.

CASTGPAGEQYF,TRBV12-3/TRBV12-4
CASSEEGGNEKLFF,TRBV2
CASSYRTGRTDTEAFF,TRBV6-2/TRBV6-3
CASSKRSGFTGELFF,TRBV7-2
CASRKDRANTGELFF,TRBV6-1
CASSAPPGRPTQYF,TRBV7-2
CASSETDSSYEQYF,TRBV2
CASSLYRTSGSSYNEQFF,TRBV7-9
CARSLEGGGKGTGELFF,TRBV7-9
CASSVGGTGELFF,TRBV9
CATSDSATSGEQYF,TRBV24-1
CASSQDSGGAQYF,TRBV4-2
CSARGSTGSTGELFF,TRBV20-1
CASSVEGTSGYEQYF,TRBV9
CASSLMGQGWEQYF,TRBV28
CASSRPSGSSSYEQYF,TRBV28
CAWSVAADQPQHF,TRBV30
CASSLAGGANTESFF,TRBV5-1
CASSLLGITDTQYF,TRBV7-2
CATSDRSGDGEKLFF,TRBV24-1
CASRGLSETQYF,TRBV27
CASVSFPGLASQETQYF,TRBV5-1
CASSTEDRASTGETQYF,TRBV7-2
CASRTRPGLANLEQYF,TRBV6-2/TRBV6-3
CASSYQGQDEQYF,TRBV6-5
CASSLSQGGSRFF,TRBV27
CASSEPRDNFYEQYF,TRBV6-2/TRBV6-3
CASNWGQRTSGRNEQFF,TRBV5-1
CAISVRGRADRDTGELFF,TRBV10-3
CASSQEGWNEQFF,TRBV4-3
CASSEAQSWTGGFRTNEKLFF,TRBV6-1
CASSLGRGRANVLTF,TRBV11-2
CASSPRIGGGYNEQFF,TRBV18
CASSYGSDQPQHF,TRBV7-9
CASILAGTYEQYF,TRBV6-2/TRBV6-3
CASRDTITDTQYF,TRBV12-3/TRBV12-4
CASSSTGAENTEAFF,TRBV11-2
CASSLPGQGTHEQYF,TRBV12-3/TRBV12-4
CASIPTPGTGARGYTF,TRBV3-1
CSVSRGLDFNEQFF,TRBV20-1
CASSESDSPTGDLFF,TRBV6-1